The rows below give T cell receptor beta chains drawn from one sample of a study of T-cell memory formation after mild COVID-19. MiXCR was run by TCRdb on the 5' RACE reads, yielding one entry per CDR3 protein. This sample has about 350,000 distinct CDR3 sequences, with approximately 14% found just once. Sequencing used PBMCs or a T cell subset sorted from them (not recorded which). The origin of the receptors is a man aged 18 to 30 who had mild COVID-19 (a few samples of this study predate the infection). Cell type and time point are not known. CDR3s leave out the opening cysteine and the closing phenylalanine or tryptophan. A D gene is named only where the DNA matches it firmly.

J gene | V gene | D gene | CDR3 protein
TRBJ2-1 | TRBV5-1 | TRBD2 | ASRPGLAVYNEQF
TRBJ2-7 | TRBV12-3/TRBV12-4 | . | ASSSEDSRYEQY
TRBJ1-1 | TRBV12-3/TRBV12-4 | . | ASSLSLSNTEAF
TRBJ2-7 | TRBV4-3 | . | ASSQEGSFYEQY
TRBJ2-5 | TRBV7-9 | . | ASSQESETQY
TRBJ1-6 | TRBV27 | . | ASRGRGGVSPLH
TRBJ1-1 | TRBV29-1 | . | SVGSSLRATEAF
TRBJ1-1 | TRBV5-1 | . | ASSWFQRNTEAF
TRBJ1-5 | TRBV7-9 | . | ASSLDGLTYQPQH
TRBJ2-7 | TRBV10-3 | . | AISRDPGPYEQY
TRBJ2-2 | TRBV27 | . | ASSLWVGTGELF
TRBJ1-1 | TRBV3-1 | . | ASRSGEGMTEAF
TRBJ1-4 | TRBV7-2 | . | ASSPDSNNEKLF
TRBJ2-7 | TRBV7-9 | . | ASSSGWRLSYEQY
TRBJ1-2 | TRBV9 | TRBD1 | ASSVGGWTGQSYT
TRBJ2-7 | TRBV10-2 | . | ATLSGHEQY
TRBJ2-3 | TRBV7-7 | TRBD1 | ASSEGTGGIDTQY